Below, one TCR beta chain is given with its context. Its antigen remains unknown. The data are from a study of response to subunit inactivated influenza vaccine. Study observations and caveats: Only a handful of new T cells, the authors suggested, are recruited with each seasonal influenza vaccination.

The CDR3 length is 16 residues. Germline values: CDR1 SNHLY, CDR2 FYNNEI. With V trimmed by 5 bases and J by 2 bases, 7 bases remained unmatched. In TCRdb, the RT-PCR reads were re-called with MiXCR into one record per CDR3 protein. The data show more than 700,000 distinct CDR3 sequences, about 20% seen once. Sequenced material: PBMCs from blood, taken 4 to 6 days after vaccination. The receptor comes from a man aged 45 to 65 who received an inactivated influenza vaccine. V usage is TRBV2 and J usage is TRBJ2-3; 10 bases are shared with TRBD2. The CDR3 DNA reads as TGTGCCAGCAGTCTGATAGCGGGGGGCCTCACAGATACGCAGTATTTT. Translating it yields CASSLIAGGLTDTQYF.